The entry below describes one T cell receptor beta chain. Germline V gene sequence: CDR1 MNHEY, CDR2 SVGEGT. Trimming took 0 bases from V and 1 from J, leaving 9 bases between them. The CDR3 contains 15 residues. This sample was included in a study of glioma-infiltrating T cells. Amplification of TCR alpha and beta CDR3 regions from RNA used iRepertoire nested multiplex PCR. Input was roughly 85-450 ng of tissue mRNA or PBMC total RNA. MiXCR, run by TCRdb on the multiplex PCR reads, gives a single entry per CDR3 protein. This table has about 140,000 distinct CDR3 sequences, approximately 40% appearing once.

The rearrangement uses TRBV6-2 or TRBV6-3 and TRBJ1-1; perhaps TRBD1 as D (6 bases). The sequenced sample consisted of glioma tissue, nonneoplastic brain tissue, or PBMCs (not recorded which). This receptor was obtained from a human donor with low-grade glioma or glioblastoma, undergoing nonglioma brain surgery, or in good health (not recorded which). This CDR3 is CASSYSRGANTEAFF. The CDR3 DNA reads TGTGCCAGCAGTTACTCTCGGGGGGCGAACACTGAAGCTTTCTTT.